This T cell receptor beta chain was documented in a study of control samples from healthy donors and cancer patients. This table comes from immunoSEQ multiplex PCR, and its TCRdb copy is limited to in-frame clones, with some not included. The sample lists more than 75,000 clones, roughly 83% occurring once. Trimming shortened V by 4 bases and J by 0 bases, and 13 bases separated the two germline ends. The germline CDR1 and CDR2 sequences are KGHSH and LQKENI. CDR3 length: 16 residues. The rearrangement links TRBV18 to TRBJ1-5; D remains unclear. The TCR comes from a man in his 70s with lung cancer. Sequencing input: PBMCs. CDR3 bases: TGTGCCAGCTCACGAGTGCGGTCCCATAGCAATCAGCCCCAGCATTTT. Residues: CASSRVRSHSNQPQHF.